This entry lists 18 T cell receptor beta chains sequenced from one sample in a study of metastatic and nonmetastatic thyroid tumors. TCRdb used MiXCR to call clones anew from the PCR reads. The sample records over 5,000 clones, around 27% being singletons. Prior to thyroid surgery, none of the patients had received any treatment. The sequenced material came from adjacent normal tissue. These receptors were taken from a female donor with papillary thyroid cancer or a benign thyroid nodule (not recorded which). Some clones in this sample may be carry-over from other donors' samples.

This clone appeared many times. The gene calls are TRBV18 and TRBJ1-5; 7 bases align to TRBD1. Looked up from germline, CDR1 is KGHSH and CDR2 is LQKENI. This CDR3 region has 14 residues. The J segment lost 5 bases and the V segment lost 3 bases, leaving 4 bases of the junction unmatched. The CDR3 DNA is TGTGCCAGCTCACCGAACAGGGGTCATCAGCCCCAGCATTTT. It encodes CASSPNRGHQPQHF.

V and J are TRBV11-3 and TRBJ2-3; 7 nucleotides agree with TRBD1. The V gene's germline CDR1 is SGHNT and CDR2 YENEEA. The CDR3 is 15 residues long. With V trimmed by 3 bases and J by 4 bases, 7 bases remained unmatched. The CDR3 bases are TGTGCCAGCAGCTTCACAGGGGTACAGGCAGATACGCAGTATTTT. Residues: CASSFTGVQADTQYF.

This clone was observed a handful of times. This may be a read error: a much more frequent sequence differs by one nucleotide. CDR3 region: CASSVSSGYYEQYF. The CDR3 region has the DNA TGCGCCAGCAGTGTAAGCAGTGGATACTACGAGCAGTACTTC. The V call is TRBV10-2, the J call TRBJ2-7; D not resolved. V shed 4 bases and J shed 3 bases, with 13 bases lying between them. Per germline, CDR1 WSHSY and CDR2 SAAADI. The CDR3 spans 14 residues.

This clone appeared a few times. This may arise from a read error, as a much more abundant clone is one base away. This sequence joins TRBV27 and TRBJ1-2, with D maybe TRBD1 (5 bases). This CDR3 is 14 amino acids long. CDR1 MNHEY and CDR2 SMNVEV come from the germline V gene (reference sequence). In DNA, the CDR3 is TGTGCCAGCAGTTACGGACAAAGTAACTATGGCTACGCCTTC. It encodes CASSYGQSNYGYAF.

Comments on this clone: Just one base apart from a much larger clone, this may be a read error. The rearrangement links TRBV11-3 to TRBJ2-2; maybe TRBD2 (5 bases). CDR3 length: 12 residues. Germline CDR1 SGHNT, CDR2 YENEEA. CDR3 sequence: CASSVNAGEPFF. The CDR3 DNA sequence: TGTGCCAGCAGCGTTAACGCCGGGGAGCCGTTTTTT.

CDR3 amino acids: CASSPLVHSSNYGYTF. CDR3 DNA sequence: TGTGCCAGCAGCCCACTGGTACACTCTTCTAACTATGGCTACACCTTC. The chain combines TRBV9 with TRBJ1-2, with D uncertain. The V end lost 4 bases, the J end lost 0 bases, and 16 bases lay between the germline ends. The germline V gene has CDR1 SGDLS and CDR2 YYNGEE. This CDR3 contains 16 residues.

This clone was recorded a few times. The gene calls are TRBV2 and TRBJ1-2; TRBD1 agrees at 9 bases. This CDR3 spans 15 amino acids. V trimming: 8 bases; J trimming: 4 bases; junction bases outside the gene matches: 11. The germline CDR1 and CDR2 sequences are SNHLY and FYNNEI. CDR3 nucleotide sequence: TGTGCCAGCCAGGGTGGCGGACAGGGGCGCTATGGCTACACCTTC. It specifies CASQGGGQGRYGYTF.

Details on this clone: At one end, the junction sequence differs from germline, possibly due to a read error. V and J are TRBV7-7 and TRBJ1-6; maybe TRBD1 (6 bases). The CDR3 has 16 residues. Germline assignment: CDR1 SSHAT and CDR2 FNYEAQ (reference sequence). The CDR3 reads CASSLGGGKYNSPLHF. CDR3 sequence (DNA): TGTGCTAGCAGCTTAGGAGGGGGTAAGTATAATTCACCCCTCCACTTT.

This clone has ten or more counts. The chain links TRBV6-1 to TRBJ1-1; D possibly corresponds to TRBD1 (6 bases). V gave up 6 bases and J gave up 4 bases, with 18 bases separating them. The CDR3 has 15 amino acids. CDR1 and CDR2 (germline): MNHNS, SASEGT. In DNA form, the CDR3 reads TGTGCCAGCAGCCGGGTCAGGGGCTGGGGCACTGAAGCTTTCTTT. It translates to CASSRVRGWGTEAFF.

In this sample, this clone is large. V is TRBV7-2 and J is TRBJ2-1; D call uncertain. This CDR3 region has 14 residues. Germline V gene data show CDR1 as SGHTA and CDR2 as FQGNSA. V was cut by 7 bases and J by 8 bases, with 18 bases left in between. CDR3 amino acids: CASTRASRVDEQFF. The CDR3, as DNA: TGTGCCAGCACCCGGGCTAGTCGGGTAGATGAGCAGTTCTTC.

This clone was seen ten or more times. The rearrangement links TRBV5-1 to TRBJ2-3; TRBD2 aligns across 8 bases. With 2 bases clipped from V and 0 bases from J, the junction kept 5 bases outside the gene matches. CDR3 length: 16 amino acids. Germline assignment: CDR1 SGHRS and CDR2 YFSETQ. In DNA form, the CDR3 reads TGCGCCAGCAGCTTCGTAGCGGGGTCTAGCACAGATACGCAGTATTTT. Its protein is CASSFVAGSSTDTQYF. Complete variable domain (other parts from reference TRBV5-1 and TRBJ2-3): KAGVTQTPRYLIKTRGQQVTLSCSPISGHRSVSWYQQTPGQGLQFLFEYFSETQRNKGNFPGRFSGRQFSNSRSEMNVSTLELGDSALYLCASSFVAGSSTDTQYFGPGTRLTVL.

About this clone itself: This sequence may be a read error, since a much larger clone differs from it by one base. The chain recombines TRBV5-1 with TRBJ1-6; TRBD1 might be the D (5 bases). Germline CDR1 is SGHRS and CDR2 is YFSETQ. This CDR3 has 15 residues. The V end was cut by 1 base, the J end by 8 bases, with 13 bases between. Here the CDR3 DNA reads TGCGCCAGCAGCTTGTCTGGCAGGGACGATTCACCCCTCCACTTT. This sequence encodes CASSLSGRDDSPLHF.

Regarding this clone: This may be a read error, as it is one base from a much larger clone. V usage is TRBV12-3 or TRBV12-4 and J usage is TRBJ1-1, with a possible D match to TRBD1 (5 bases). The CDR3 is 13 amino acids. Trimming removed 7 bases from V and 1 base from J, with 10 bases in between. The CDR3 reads CASNPTGNTEAFF. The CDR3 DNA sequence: TGTGCCAGCAATCCCACAGGGAACACTGAAGCTTTCTTT.

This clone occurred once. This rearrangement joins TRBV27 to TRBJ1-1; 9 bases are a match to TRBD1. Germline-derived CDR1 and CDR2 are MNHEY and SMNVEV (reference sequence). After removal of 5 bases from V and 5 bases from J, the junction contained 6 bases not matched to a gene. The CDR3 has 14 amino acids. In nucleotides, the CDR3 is TGTGCCAGCAGTCTCGGACAGGGGCGGACTGAAGCTTTCTTT. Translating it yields CASSLGQGRTEAFF.

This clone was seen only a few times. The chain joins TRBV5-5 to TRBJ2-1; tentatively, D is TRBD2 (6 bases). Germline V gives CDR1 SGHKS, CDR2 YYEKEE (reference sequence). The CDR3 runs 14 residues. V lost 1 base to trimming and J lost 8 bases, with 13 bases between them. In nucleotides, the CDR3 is TGTGCCAGCAGCTTGCAGACTAGTTCAGATGAGCAGTTCTTC. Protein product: CASSLQTSSDEQFF. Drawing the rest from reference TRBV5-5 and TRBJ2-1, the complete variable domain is DAGVTQSPTHLIKTRGQQVTLRCSPISGHKSVSWYQQVLGQGPQFIFQYYEKEERGRGNFPDRFSARQFPNYSSELNVNALLLGDSALYLCASSLQTSSDEQFFGPGTRLTVL.

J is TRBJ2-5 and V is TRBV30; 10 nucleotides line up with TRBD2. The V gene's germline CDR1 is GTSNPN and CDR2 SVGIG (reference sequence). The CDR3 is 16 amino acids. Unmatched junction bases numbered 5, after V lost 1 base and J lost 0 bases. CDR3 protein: CAWSGGLAEYQETQYF. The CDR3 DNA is TGTGCCTGGAGTGGAGGACTAGCGGAGTACCAAGAGACCCAGTACTTC.

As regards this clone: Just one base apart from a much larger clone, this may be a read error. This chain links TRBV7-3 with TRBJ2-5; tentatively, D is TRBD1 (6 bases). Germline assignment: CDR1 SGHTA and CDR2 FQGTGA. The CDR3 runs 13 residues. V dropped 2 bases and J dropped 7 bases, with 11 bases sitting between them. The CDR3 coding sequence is TGTGCCAGCAGCTTAGAGGGGGTGGGGACCCAGTACTTC. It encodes CASSLEGVGTQYF. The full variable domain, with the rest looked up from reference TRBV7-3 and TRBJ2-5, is GAGVSQTPSNKVTEKGKYVELRCDPISGHTALYWYRQSLGQGPEFLIYFQGTGAADDSGLPNDRFFAVRPEGSVSTLKIQRTERGDSAVYLCASSLEGVGTQYFGPGTRLLVL.

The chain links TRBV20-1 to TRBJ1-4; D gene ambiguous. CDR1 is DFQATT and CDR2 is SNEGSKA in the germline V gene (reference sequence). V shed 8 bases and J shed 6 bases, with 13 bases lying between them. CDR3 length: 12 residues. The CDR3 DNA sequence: TGCAGTCCTTCGGCATCCGATGAAAAACTGTTTTTT. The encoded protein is CSPSASDEKLFF.